The 27 T cell receptor beta chains reported below all come from one sample, sequenced in a study of post-analysis software for immune sequencing data. Unique-molecular-identifier-tagged TCR beta cDNA libraries were used. In TCRdb, the PCR reads were re-called with MiXCR into one record per CDR3 protein. The repertoire consists of roughly 160,000 distinct CDR3 sequences, with under 40% occurring once and the leading ten covering 28%. Sequenced here: blood, sampled after autologous hematopoietic stem cell transplantation. These receptors originate from a girl aged 5-17 years with multiple sclerosis.

Concerning this clonotype itself: A much larger clone lies one base from this, so it may be a read error. V gene TRBV29-1 combines with J gene TRBJ2-5, with 11 bases aligning to TRBD2. This CDR3 is built from 14 residues. Germline V CDR1 and CDR2: SQVTM, ANQGSEA. The V gene end was trimmed by 8 bases and the J gene end by 5 bases; junction bases not matched to a gene: 10. CDR3 nucleotide sequence: TGCAGCACCACTAGCGGGAGTGGTGGGGAGACCCAGTACTTC. Residues: CSTTSGSGGETQYF.

This rearrangement joins TRBV6-5 to TRBJ1-1; D gene unclear. Germline-derived CDR1 and CDR2 are MNHEY and SVGAGI. Trimming took off 0 bases at V and 1 base at J, with 12 bases between the two ends. CDR3 length: 16 amino acids. The DNA of the CDR3 is TGTGCCAGCAGTTACTCGAGAGGCCTCTGGAACACTGAAGCTTTCTTT. Its translation is CASSYSRGLWNTEAFF.

This clonotype showed up many times. This chain joins TRBV7-9 and TRBJ2-1; 10 positions match TRBD2. Germline V gives CDR1 SEHNR, CDR2 FQNEAQ (reference sequence). The V and J ends lost 1 base and 3 bases, in that order; junction bases with no gene match: 0. CDR3 size: 15 residues. CDR3 residues: CASSLGTSGYNEQFF. The CDR3 DNA is TGTGCCAGCAGCTTAGGGACTAGCGGCTACAATGAGCAGTTCTTC.

This clonotype was seen a few times. This chain connects TRBV14 to TRBJ1-2; D gene unclear. This CDR3 region has 15 residues. Between the trimmed V and J ends, which lost 0 bases and 7 bases, there was a span of 15 bases. Germline CDR1 is SGHDN and CDR2 is FVKESK. CDR3 sequence (DNA): TGTGCCAGCAGCCAAGATCGGCGGACTCTAGGTGGCTACACCTTC. It specifies CASSQDRRTLGGYTF.

This clonotype occurred many times. The chain is built from TRBV20-1 and TRBJ2-5, with D perhaps TRBD1 or TRBD2 (5 bases each). The CDR3 sequence is 12 residues long. Trimming left V 3 bases short and J 5 bases short, with 10 bases between. The germline CDR1 and CDR2 sequences are DFQATT and SNEGSKA (reference sequence). The CDR3 bases are TGCAGTGCTAGTATTTGGGGGGAGACCCAGTACTTC. Translation gives CSASIWGETQYF.

The chain joins TRBV29-1 to TRBJ1-2, with D uncertain. V was pared by 0 bases and J by 7 bases, with 21 bases between. This CDR3 region has 16 residues. Germline CDR1 is SQVTM and CDR2 is ANQGSEA. CDR3 sequence (DNA): TGCAGCGTTGAAGATCGGCTGCGGACGCTAGAACGTGGCTACACCTTC. Protein sequence: CSVEDRLRTLERGYTF.

This clonotype was observed a few times. V and J are TRBV7-9 and TRBJ1-4; D call uncertain. CDR3 length: 15 amino acids. Per germline, CDR1 SEHNR and CDR2 FQNEAQ (reference sequence). V lost 0 bases, J lost 8 bases, and 13 bases lay in between. The CDR3 nucleotides are TGTGCCAGCAGCTTAGCGAGACGACAAAGGGAAAAACTGTTTTTT. Amino acids: CASSLARRQREKLFF.

V is TRBV27 and J is TRBJ2-1; TRBD2 aligns across 8 bases. CDR1 MNHEY and CDR2 SMNVEV come from the germline V gene (reference sequence). The CDR3 has 13 amino acids. With 3 bases clipped from V and 10 bases from J, the junction kept 5 bases outside the gene matches. The CDR3 DNA follows: TGTGCCAGCAGTTTGATCGGGACTAGAGAGCAGTTCTTC. Protein: CASSLIGTREQFF.

The chain is built from TRBV15 and TRBJ2-5; 7 bases align to TRBD1. The CDR3 loop spans 14 amino acids. The germline gives CDR1 LNHNV, CDR2 YYDKDF (reference sequence). Trimming removed 6 bases from V and 5 bases from J; junction bases left unmatched: 9. CDR3 in DNA: TGTGCCACCAGTGTGTCCGGGACAGAGGAGACCCAGTACTTC. This encodes CATSVSGTEETQYF.

This clonotype turned up a few times. This chain links TRBV5-1 with TRBJ2-7, with D possibly matching TRBD1 (6 bases). CDR1 and CDR2 from the germline V gene are SGHRS and YFSETQ. Trimming stripped 5 bases from V and 5 bases from J, with 20 bases between. The CDR3 is 15 residues long. CDR3 bases: TGCGCCAGCAGTTCCACAGGGACCCTTGACAACGAGCAGTACTTC. It codes for CASSSTGTLDNEQYF.

This clonotype was detected once. The rearrangement uses TRBV6-5 and TRBJ2-5, with D hard to call. Germline V gene sequence: CDR1 MNHEY, CDR2 SVGAGI. This CDR3 has 13 residues. V was cut by 6 bases and J by 7 bases, with 15 bases left in between. CDR3 in amino acids: CASSDHAKGTQYF. CDR3 nucleotide sequence: TGTGCCAGCAGCGACCATGCCAAGGGGACCCAGTACTTC.

This clonotype was recorded a few times. The chain is built from TRBV13 and TRBJ2-3; D uncertain. V was clipped by 5 bases and J by 2 bases, with 17 bases between them. The CDR3 runs 16 residues. Germline V gene data show CDR1 as PRHDT and CDR2 as FYEKMQ (reference sequence). In nucleotides, the CDR3 is TGTGCCAGCAGCCCAGACGGTCGACTCGTCACAGATACGCAGTATTTT. Its translation: CASSPDGRLVTDTQYF.

With regard to this clonotype: Germline is not matched at one junction end, which may reflect a read error. The rearrangement links TRBV20-1 to TRBJ1-4, with D maybe TRBD1 (5 bases). The V gene's germline CDR1 is DFQATT and CDR2 SNEGSKA (reference sequence). The CDR3 runs to 14 residues. CDR3 in DNA: TGCAGTGCCCCGCCCAGGGACGGGAATGAAAAACTGTATTTT. Amino acids: CSAPPRDGNEKLYF.

This chain connects TRBV20-1 to TRBJ2-5; no definite D call. The CDR3 runs 14 residues. The germline CDR1 and CDR2 sequences are DFQATT and SNEGSKA (reference sequence). V lost 0 bases to trimming and J lost 4 bases, with 12 bases between them. The CDR3 DNA is TGCAGTGCTAGAGATCGGAAGTCTCGAGAGACCCAGTACTTC. It encodes CSARDRKSRETQYF.

V gene TRBV29-1 combines with J gene TRBJ2-1; 9 nucleotides align to TRBD1. V lost 1 base and J lost 6; bases outside the gene matches: 19. The CDR3 runs 19 residues. CDR1 is SQVTM, CDR2 ANQGSEA, per germline. CDR3 in amino acids: CSVEGTQTGGAGYFNEQFF. DNA for the CDR3: TGCAGCGTTGAAGGGACTCAAACAGGGGGCGCGGGGTATTTCAATGAGCAGTTCTTC.

J is TRBJ2-7 and V is TRBV19; no clear D. This CDR3 spans 18 amino acids. Germline V gives CDR1 LNHDA, CDR2 SQIVND (reference sequence). With 2 bases removed from V and 0 bases from J, the gap between germline ends came to 20 bases. The CDR3 nucleotides read TGTGCCAGTAGTATAAGAGGACCGAGGAACTCCTTCTCCTACGAGCAGTACTTC. As protein: CASSIRGPRNSFSYEQYF.

V and J are TRBV7-3 and TRBJ2-7; D is uncertain. CDR3 length equals 14 residues. Trimming cost V 6 bases and J 0 bases, with 12 bases left between them. Germline CDR1 reads SGHTA; CDR2 reads FQGTGA. The CDR3 nucleotides read TGTGCCAGCAGTCCGGAGCCGAGCTCCTACGAGCAGTACTTC. This codes for CASSPEPSSYEQYF.

The table lists this clonotype with a few counts. CDR3 loop: CASSLGGGGQPQHF. The CDR3 bases are TGTGCCAGCAGCTTAGGGGGAGGAGGTCAGCCCCAGCATTTT. The chain employs TRBV7-6 and TRBJ1-5; D uncertain. V was pared by 1 base and J by 6 bases, with 10 bases between. Per germline, CDR1 SGHVS and CDR2 FNYEAQ. This CDR3 comprises 14 residues.

This clonotype was seen ten or more times. J is TRBJ2-4 and V is TRBV20-1; D might be TRBD2 (5 bases). CDR3 length: 12 residues. V lost 6 bases and J lost 13, with 19 bases in between. Germline CDR1 and CDR2: DFQATT and SNEGSKA (reference sequence). The DNA of the CDR3 is TGCAGTGCAAACCCGGGCGTAAGGGAGCAGTACTTC. Its protein product is CSANPGVREQYF.

V is TRBV12-3 or TRBV12-4 and J is TRBJ2-3; a possible D gene is TRBD2 (6 bases). The V and J ends lost 0 bases and 6 bases respectively, with 13 bases between them. The CDR3 sequence is 15 residues long. The CDR3 nucleotides read TGTGCCAGCAGTTTAGCTCGGGGACTCGGGGATACGCAGTATTTT. Protein sequence: CASSLARGLGDTQYF.

CDR3 amino acids: CSASGSGGELSYNEQFF. CDR3 nucleotides: TGCAGTGCTAGTGGTAGCGGGGGGGAGCTCTCCTACAATGAGCAGTTCTTC. The chain couples TRBV20-1 to TRBJ2-1; 11 nucleotides agree with TRBD2. The germline CDR1 and CDR2 sequences are DFQATT and SNEGSKA (reference sequence). J lost 0 bases, V lost 3 bases, and 7 bases had no gene match. The CDR3 is made up of 17 amino acids.

This clonotype appeared a few times. The chain combines TRBV28 with TRBJ1-3; D gene ambiguous. The V end lost 1 base, the J end lost 4 bases, and 5 bases lay between the germline ends. The CDR3 contains 13 residues. CDR1 is MDHEN, CDR2 SYDVKM, per germline. CDR3 bases: TGTGCCAGCAGTTTATTACAGGGAAACACCATATATTTT. This sequence encodes CASSLLQGNTIYF.

The chain recombines TRBV9 with TRBJ2-5; possible D gene TRBD2, 6 bases. CDR3 length: 15 amino acids. Germline-derived CDR1 and CDR2 are SGDLS and YYNGEE. The V gene lost 0 bases and the J gene lost 2 bases, with 11 bases spanning the gap. CDR3 sequence (DNA): TGTGCCAGCAGCGTAGGGGGACTGGCACAAGAGACCCAGTACTTC. This translates into CASSVGGLAQETQYF.

The genes are TRBV4-3 and TRBJ2-1, with TRBD2 identical over 11 bases. Trimming cost V 1 base and J 6 bases; bases outside gene matches: 11. This CDR3 has 18 residues. Germline V lookup: CDR1 LGHNA, CDR2 YSLEER. The CDR3 sequence is CASSQVLISGGARNEQFF. CDR3 DNA sequence: TGCGCCAGCAGCCAAGTCCTCATTAGCGGGGGGGCCCGCAATGAGCAGTTCTTC.

This clonotype was found a few times. The chain joins TRBV5-1 to TRBJ2-1, with 13 nucleotides matching TRBD2. V shed 4 bases and J 1 base; nucleotides not matched to a gene: 2. Germline values: CDR1 SGHRS, CDR2 YFSETQ. This CDR3 has 16 amino acids. CDR3 sequence: CASSVGLAGSYNEQFF. CDR3 DNA: TGCGCCAGCAGCGTGGGACTAGCGGGATCCTACAATGAGCAGTTCTTC.

The chain employs TRBV6-5 and TRBJ2-5; 9 bases are a match to TRBD1. The DNA matches TRBJ2-7 better at its end, which makes the J call doubtful. Germline lookup yields CDR1 MNHEY and CDR2 SVGAGI. This CDR3 has 14 amino acids. CDR3 DNA: TGTGCCAGCAGTCATCCGGGACAGGGCGGCGAGCAGTACTTC. Translated, it gives CASSHPGQGGEQYF.

The V gene is TRBV29-1, the J gene TRBJ2-4; D may be TRBD2 (6 bases). In germline, CDR1 is SQVTM, CDR2 ANQGSEA. The CDR3 loop spans 13 amino acids. V was cut by 6 bases and J by 13 bases, with 22 bases left in between. The chain's CDR3 is CSVQSSGGLEQYF. CDR3 coding DNA: TGCAGCGTCCAGAGTAGCGGAGGTTTAGAGCAGTACTTC.